This TCR beta chain was recorded in a study of cytomegalovirus exposure and HLA in healthy donors. Study results and caveats: The authors reported that TCR beta sequences could predict HLA-A and HLA-B alleles. These predictions were accurate for most subjects in the first cohort.

The CDR3 runs 12 residues. The germline V gene encodes CDR1 MNHNS and CDR2 SASEGT. With V trimmed by 6 bases and J by 9 bases, 4 bases remained unmatched. A word on this clone: Its matching antigen is unknown.

The PCR ran on 60 Vbeta and 13 Jbeta primers. Using immunoSEQ multiplex PCR, the repertoire was profiled, and TCRdb retains in-frame clones only, with some absent. In the table there are about 130,000 clones, about four fifths of which are singletons. The sequence was obtained from a man under 40 in good health. The chain is built from TRBV6-1 and TRBJ2-7; TRBD1 matches 11 bases. Source material: PBMCs. The CDR3 DNA is TGTGCCAGCAGGCGGACAGGGGGCCGGCAGTACTTC. Protein: CASRRTGGRQYF.